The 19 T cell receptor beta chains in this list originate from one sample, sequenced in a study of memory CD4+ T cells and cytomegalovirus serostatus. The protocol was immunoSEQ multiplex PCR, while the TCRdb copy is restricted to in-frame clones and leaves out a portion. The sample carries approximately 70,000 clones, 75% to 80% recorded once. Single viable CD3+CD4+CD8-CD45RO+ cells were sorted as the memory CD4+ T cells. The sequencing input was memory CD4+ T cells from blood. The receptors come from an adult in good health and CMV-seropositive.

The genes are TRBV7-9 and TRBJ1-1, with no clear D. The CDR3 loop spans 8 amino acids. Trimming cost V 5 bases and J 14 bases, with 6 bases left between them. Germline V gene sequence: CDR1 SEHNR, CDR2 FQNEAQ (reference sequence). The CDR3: CASSVSFF. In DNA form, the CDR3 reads TGTGCCAGCAGCGTCTCCTTCTTT.

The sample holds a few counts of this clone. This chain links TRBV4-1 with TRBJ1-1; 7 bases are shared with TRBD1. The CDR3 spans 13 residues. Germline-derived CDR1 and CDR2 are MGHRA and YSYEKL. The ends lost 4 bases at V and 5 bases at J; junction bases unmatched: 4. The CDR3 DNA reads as TGCGCCAGCAGCCTGGACAGGCCGACTGAAGCTTTCTTT. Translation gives CASSLDRPTEAFF.

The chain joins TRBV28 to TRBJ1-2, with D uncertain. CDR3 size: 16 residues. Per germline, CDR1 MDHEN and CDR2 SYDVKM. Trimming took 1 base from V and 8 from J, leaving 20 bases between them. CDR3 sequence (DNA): TGTGCCAGCAGTTTATTGGGATCTCAAGGACTGCACGGCTACACCTTC. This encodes CASSLLGSQGLHGYTF.

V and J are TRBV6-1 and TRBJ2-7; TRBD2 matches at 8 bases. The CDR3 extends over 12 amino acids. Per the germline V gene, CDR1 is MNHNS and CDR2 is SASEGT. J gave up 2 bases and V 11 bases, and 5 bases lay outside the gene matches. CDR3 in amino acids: CAGKGLAYEQYF. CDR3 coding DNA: TGTGCCGGCAAGGGACTAGCCTACGAGCAGTACTTC.

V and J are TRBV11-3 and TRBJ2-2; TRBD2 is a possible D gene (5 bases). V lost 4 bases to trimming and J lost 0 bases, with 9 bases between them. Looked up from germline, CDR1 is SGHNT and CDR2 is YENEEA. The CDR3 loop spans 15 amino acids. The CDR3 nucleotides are TGTGCCAGCAGCTCGGGAACCGCGAACACCGGGGAGCTGTTTTTT. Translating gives CASSSGTANTGELFF. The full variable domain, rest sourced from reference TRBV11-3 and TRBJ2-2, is EAGVVQSPRYKIIEKKQPVAFWCNPISGHNTLYWYLQNLGQGPELLIRYENEEAVDDSQLPKDRFSAERLKGVDSTLKIQPAELGDSAVYLCASSSGTANTGELFFGEGSRLTVL.

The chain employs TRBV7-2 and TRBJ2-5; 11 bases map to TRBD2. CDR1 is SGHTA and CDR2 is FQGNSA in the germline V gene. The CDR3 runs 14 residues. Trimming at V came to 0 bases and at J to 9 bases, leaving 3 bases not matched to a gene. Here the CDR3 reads CASSLALSGRAQYF. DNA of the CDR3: TGTGCCAGCAGCTTAGCGCTTAGCGGGAGGGCCCAGTACTTC.

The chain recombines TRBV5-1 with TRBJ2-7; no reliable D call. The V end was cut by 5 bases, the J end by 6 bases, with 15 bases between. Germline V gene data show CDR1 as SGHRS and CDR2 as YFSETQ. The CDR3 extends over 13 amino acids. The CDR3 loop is CASSQADTGEQYF. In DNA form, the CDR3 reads TGCGCCAGCAGTCAGGCTGATACGGGCGAGCAGTACTTC.

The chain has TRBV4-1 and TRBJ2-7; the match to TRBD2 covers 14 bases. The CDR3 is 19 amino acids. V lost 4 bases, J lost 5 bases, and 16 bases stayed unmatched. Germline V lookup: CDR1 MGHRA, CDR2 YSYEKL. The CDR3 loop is CASSPTGLAGGRATHEQYF. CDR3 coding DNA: TGCGCCAGCAGCCCGACTGGACTAGCGGGGGGCCGCGCCACCCACGAGCAGTACTTC.

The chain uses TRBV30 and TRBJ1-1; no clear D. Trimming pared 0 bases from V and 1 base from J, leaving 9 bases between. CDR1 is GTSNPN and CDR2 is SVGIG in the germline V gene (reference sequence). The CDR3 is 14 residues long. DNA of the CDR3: TGTGCCTGGAGTGTTGATTTTCGGAACACTGAAGCTTTCTTT. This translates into CAWSVDFRNTEAFF.

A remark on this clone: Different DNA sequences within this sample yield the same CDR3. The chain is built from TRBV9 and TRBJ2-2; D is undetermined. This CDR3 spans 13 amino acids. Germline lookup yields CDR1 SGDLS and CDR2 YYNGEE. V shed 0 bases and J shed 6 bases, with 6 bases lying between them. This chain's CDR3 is CASSVDLSGELFF. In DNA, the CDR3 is TGTGCCAGCAGCGTAGATCTATCCGGGGAGCTGTTTTTT.

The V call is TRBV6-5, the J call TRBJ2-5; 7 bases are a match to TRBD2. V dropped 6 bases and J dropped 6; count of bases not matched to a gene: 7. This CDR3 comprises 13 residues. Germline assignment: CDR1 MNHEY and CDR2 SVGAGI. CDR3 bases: TGTGCCAGCAGCCGGTCGCGGGGGAAGACCCAGTACTTC. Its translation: CASSRSRGKTQYF.

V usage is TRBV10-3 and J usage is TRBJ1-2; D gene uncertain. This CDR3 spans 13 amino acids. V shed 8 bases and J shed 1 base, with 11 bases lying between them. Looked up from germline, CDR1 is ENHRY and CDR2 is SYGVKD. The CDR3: CAIGTDLNYGYTF. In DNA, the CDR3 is TGTGCCATCGGTACAGATCTTAACTATGGCTACACCTTC.

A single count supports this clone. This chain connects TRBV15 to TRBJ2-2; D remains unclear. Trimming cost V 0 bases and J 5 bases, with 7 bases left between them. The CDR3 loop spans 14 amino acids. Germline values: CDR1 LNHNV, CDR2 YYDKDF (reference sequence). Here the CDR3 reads CATSRDPRTGELFF. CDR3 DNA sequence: TGTGCCACCAGCAGAGATCCCAGAACCGGGGAGCTGTTTTTT.

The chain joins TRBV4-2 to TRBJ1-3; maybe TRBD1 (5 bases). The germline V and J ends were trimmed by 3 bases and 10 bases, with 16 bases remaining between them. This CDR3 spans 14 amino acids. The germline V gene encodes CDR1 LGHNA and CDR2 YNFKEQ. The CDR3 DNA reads TGTGCCAGCAGCCAGTCCCCGGGGGGGGGAACCATATATTTT. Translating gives CASSQSPGGGTIYF.

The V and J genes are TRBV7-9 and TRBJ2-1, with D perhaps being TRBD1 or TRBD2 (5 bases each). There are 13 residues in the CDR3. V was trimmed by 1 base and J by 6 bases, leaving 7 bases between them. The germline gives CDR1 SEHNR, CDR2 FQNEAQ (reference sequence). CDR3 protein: CASSLGGANEQFF. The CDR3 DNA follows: TGTGCCAGCAGCTTAGGAGGGGCCAATGAGCAGTTCTTC.

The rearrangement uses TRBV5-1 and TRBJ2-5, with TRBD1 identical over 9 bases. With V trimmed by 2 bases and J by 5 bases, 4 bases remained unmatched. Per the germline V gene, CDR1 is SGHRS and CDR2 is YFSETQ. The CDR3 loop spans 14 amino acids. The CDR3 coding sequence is TGCGCCAGCAGCTTACAGGGGGCTGATGAGACCCAGTACTTC. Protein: CASSLQGADETQYF.

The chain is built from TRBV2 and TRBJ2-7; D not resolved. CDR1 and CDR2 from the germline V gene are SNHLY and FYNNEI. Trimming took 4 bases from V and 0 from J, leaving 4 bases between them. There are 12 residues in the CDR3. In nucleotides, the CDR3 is TGTGCCAGCAGTGTAGACTCCTACGAGCAGTACTTC. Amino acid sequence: CASSVDSYEQYF.

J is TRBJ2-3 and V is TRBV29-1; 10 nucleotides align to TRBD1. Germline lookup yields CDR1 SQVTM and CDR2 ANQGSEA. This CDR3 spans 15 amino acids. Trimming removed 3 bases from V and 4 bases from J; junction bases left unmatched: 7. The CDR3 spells CSVEKTGGRADTQYF. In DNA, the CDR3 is TGCAGCGTTGAGAAGACAGGGGGCCGTGCAGATACGCAGTATTTT.

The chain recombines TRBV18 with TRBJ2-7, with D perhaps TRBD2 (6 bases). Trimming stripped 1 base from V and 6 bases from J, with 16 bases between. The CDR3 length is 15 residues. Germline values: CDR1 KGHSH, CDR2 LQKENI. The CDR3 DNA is TGTGCCAGCTCACCACAACCTAGCGAGTGGGGCGAGCAGTACTTC. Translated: CASSPQPSEWGEQYF.